This T cell receptor beta chain was documented in a study of T cell responses to AZD1222 COVID-19 vaccine. As for this clone: Antigen specificity is unknown.

V was cut by 0 bases and J by 5 bases, with 7 bases left in between. Looked up from germline, CDR1 is SGHDN and CDR2 is FVKESK. This CDR3 spans 13 amino acids. Notes on the study in general: Sampled repertoires all dated from after the peak T cell response.

Produced via immunoSEQ multiplex PCR; TCRdb's table is partial and in-frame only. Here the sample spans 75,000 to 100,000 clones, approximately 90% being singletons. This rearrangement joins TRBV14 to TRBJ1-1; D remains unclear. This sample comprised peripheral blood, obtained on day 0 of AZD1222 vaccination. This sequence originates from an adult in good health. This CDR3 reads CASSQDLETEAFF. For the CDR3, the DNA is TGTGCCAGCAGCCAAGATCTGGAGACTGAAGCTTTCTTT.